Given below is one T cell receptor (beta chain) in context. The antigen remains undetermined. The data are from a study of cytomegalovirus exposure and HLA in healthy donors. CDR1 is LGHNA, CDR2 YNFKEQ, per germline. The germline V and J ends were trimmed by 1 base and 1 base, with 19 bases remaining between them. The CDR3 extends over 18 amino acids. Findings and caveats of the study: One later analysis reportedly identified an Asian-associated ancestry cluster that showed fewer N-insertions than the approximately 600-donor mean. In a later analysis, TCR beta V- and J-gene trimming showed a link to a missense DCLRE1C variant.

In the PCR, 60 Vbeta and 13 Jbeta primers were used. Assay: immunoSEQ multiplex PCR; the TCRdb copy retains only in-frame clones and omits some. The table lists about 130,000 clones, about three quarters of them singletons, with more than 1% in the top ten. This TCR came from a female donor in good health and CMV-seronegative. This chain links TRBV4-2 with TRBJ1-1; D is ambiguous. The specimen was PBMCs. CDR3 region: CASSQVEGLKGTNTEAFF. CDR3 nucleotide sequence: TGTGCCAGCAGCCAAGTGGAAGGACTTAAAGGAACGAACACTGAAGCTTTCTTT.